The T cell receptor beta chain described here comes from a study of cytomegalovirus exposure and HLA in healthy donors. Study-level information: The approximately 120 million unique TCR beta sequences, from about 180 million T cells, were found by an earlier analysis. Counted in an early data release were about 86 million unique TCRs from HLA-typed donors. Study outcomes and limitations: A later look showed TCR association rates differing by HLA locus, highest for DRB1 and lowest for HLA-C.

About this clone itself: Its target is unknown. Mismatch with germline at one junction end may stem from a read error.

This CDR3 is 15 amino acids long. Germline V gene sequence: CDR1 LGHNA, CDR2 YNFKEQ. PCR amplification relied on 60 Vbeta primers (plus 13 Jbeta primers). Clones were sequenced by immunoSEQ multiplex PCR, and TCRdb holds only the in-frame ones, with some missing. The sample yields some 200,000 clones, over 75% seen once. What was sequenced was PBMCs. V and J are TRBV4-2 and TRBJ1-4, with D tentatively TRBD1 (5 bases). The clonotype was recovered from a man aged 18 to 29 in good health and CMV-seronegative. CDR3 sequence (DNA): TGTGCCAGCAACCAAGTTATGGGAGGGGATGAAAAACTGTTTTTT. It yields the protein CASNQVMGGDEKLFF.